This entry lists 23 T cell receptor beta chains sequenced from one sample in a study of blood T cell repertoires in COVID-19 (dated by TCRdb to 2019 to 2021). The library was obtained by the immunoSEQ multiplex PCR assay. Imported from immuneACCESS, the table was reduced by TCRdb to in-frame sequences with V and J called. These copies leave out some clones; in studies compared against another copy, an unresolved V gene accounts for under half, and the cause of the remainder is not known. The sample has 75,000 to 100,000 clones on record, around nine tenths of them singletons. The ten top clones hold over 15% of the sample. Input material: peripheral blood. These receptors came from a human donor in a cohort sampled during active COVID-19.

This clone was seen just once. The V and J genes are TRBV27 and TRBJ2-3; D call uncertain. The CDR3 is made up of 15 amino acids. Trimming removed 6 bases at V and 0 bases at J, with 13 bases between. CDR1 is MNHEY, CDR2 SMNVEV, per germline (reference sequence). CDR3 sequence: CASSPPYHSTDTQYF. The CDR3 nucleotides read TGTGCCAGCAGCCCACCCTACCATAGCACAGATACGCAGTATTTT.

V usage is TRBV5-4 and J usage is TRBJ2-7; TRBD1 might be the D (6 bases). Trimming took 7 bases from V and 6 from J, leaving 20 bases between them. This CDR3 is built from 14 residues. Germline CDR1 reads SGHNT; CDR2 reads YYREEE (reference sequence). As DNA, the CDR3 is TGTGCCAGCCGGCCAGCAGGGGTGGTTGGCGAGCAGTACTTC. It translates to CASRPAGVVGEQYF. The full variable domain, completed using reference TRBV5-4 and TRBJ2-7, is ETGVTQSPTHLIKTRGQQVTLRCSSQSGHNTVSWYQQALGQGPQFIFQYYREEENGRGNFPPRFSGLQFPNYSSELNVNALELDDSALYLCASRPAGVVGEQYFGPGTRLTVT.

The chain couples TRBV25-1 to TRBJ2-7; 7 nucleotides match TRBD1. The CDR3 loop spans 15 amino acids. Germline-derived CDR1 and CDR2 are MGHDK and SYGVNS. Trimming removed 1 base from V and 3 bases from J; junction bases left unmatched: 6. The CDR3 coding sequence is TGTGCCAGCAGTGAATTGGGCAGGGGGTACTACGAGCAGTACTTC. It translates to CASSELGRGYYEQYF.

The chain links TRBV4-1 to TRBJ1-5; 7 nucleotides line up with TRBD1. Trimming cost V 3 bases and J 9 bases; bases outside gene matches: 8. The CDR3 loop spans 14 amino acids. CDR1 is MGHRA and CDR2 is YSYEKL in the germline V gene. As DNA, the CDR3 is TGCGCCAGCAGCCACGACAGGGCGGCTGGGCCCCAGCATTTT. This gives the protein CASSHDRAAGPQHF.

The rearrangement uses TRBV15 and TRBJ2-5; D is possibly TRBD1 (5 bases). Germline CDR1 is LNHNV and CDR2 is YYDKDF (reference sequence). Trimming took 3 bases from V and 5 from J, leaving 13 bases between them. The CDR3 covers 14 residues. The CDR3 loop reads CATSREGRDETQYF. In DNA, the CDR3 is TGTGCCACCAGCAGGGAAGGCAGGGATGAGACCCAGTACTTC.

The V gene is TRBV5-6, the J gene TRBJ1-4, with D maybe TRBD1 (5 bases). CDR3 size: 16 residues. Germline CDR1 and CDR2: SGHDT and YYEEEE. Deletions cut 5 bases from V and 0 bases from J, with 14 bases between. CDR3 in amino acids: CASSWGRLTTNEKLFF. The CDR3 DNA is TGTGCCAGCAGTTGGGGCAGGCTCACAACTAATGAAAAACTGTTTTTT.

This chain joins TRBV7-2 and TRBJ2-1; TRBD1 aligns across 9 bases. The germline gives CDR1 SGHTA, CDR2 FQGNSA. J was trimmed by 4 bases and V by 4 bases; bases with no gene match: 5. This CDR3 is built from 15 residues. CDR3 in DNA: TGTGCCAGCAGCTCGGACAGGGGCCTTTACAATGAGCAGTTCTTC. It encodes CASSSDRGLYNEQFF.

This clone was detected a few times. The rearrangement links TRBV30 to TRBJ2-7, with TRBD2 as a possible D gene (5 bases). Trimming pared 0 bases from V and 5 bases from J, leaving 23 bases between. The CDR3 has 17 residues. The germline CDR1 and CDR2 sequences are GTSNPN and SVGIG (reference sequence). The CDR3 loop is CAWSVPLSGIGFNEQYF. In nucleotides, the CDR3 is TGTGCCTGGAGTGTACCTCTGAGCGGTATAGGTTTCAACGAGCAGTACTTC.

This clone was seen only a few times. The J gene is TRBJ2-1, the V gene TRBV19; 7 bases align to TRBD2. The J segment lost 6 bases and the V segment lost 5 bases, leaving 7 bases of the junction unmatched. The V gene's germline CDR1 is LNHDA and CDR2 SQIVND (reference sequence). CDR3 length: 14 residues. The CDR3 coding sequence is TGTGCCAGTAGTGTGGGCGGGAGTGCCAATGAGCAGTTCTTC. Translating it yields CASSVGGSANEQFF.

The chain recombines TRBV29-1 with TRBJ1-5; maybe TRBD1 (6 bases). The V and J ends lost 3 bases and 0 bases respectively, with 15 bases between them. Germline assignment: CDR1 SQVTM and CDR2 ANQGSEA. This CDR3 is 16 amino acids long. As DNA, the CDR3 is TGCAGCGTTGAGGGGGGGGCAGGGTGTAGCAATCAGCCCCAGCATTTT. Translation gives CSVEGGAGCSNQPQHF.

This clone was seen only a few times. The chain employs TRBV6-5 and TRBJ2-2; 8 bases agree with TRBD1. The J segment lost 0 bases and the V segment lost 4 bases, leaving 4 bases of the junction unmatched. Germline V gene sequence: CDR1 MNHEY, CDR2 SVGAGI. This CDR3 comprises 16 residues. The CDR3 bases are TGTGCCAGCAGTTTTAGGACAGGGACGAACACCGGGGAGCTGTTTTTT. This encodes CASSFRTGTNTGELFF.

The chain recombines TRBV19 with TRBJ1-2; 8 bases are a match to TRBD1. The CDR3 is made up of 14 amino acids. The ends lost 2 bases at V and 7 bases at J; junction bases unmatched: 6. Germline CDR1 and CDR2: LNHDA and SQIVND (reference sequence). CDR3 in amino acids: CASSIQGALGGYTF. For the CDR3, the DNA is TGTGCCAGTAGTATACAGGGGGCATTAGGTGGCTACACCTTC.

V gene TRBV5-5 combines with J gene TRBJ1-2, with D uncertain. Germline assignment: CDR1 SGHKS and CDR2 YYEKEE (reference sequence). Deletions cut 2 bases from V and 8 bases from J, with 10 bases between. The CDR3 is 12 residues long. The CDR3 is CASSLDTGGYTF. The CDR3 bases are TGTGCCAGCAGCTTAGACACTGGAGGCTACACCTTC.

The chain carries TRBV7-3 and TRBJ1-4, with TRBD1 as a possible D gene (5 bases). CDR3 length: 15 amino acids. Germline V gene data show CDR1 as SGHTA and CDR2 as FQGTGA. Trimming removed 1 base at V and 3 bases at J, with 9 bases between. CDR3 in amino acids: CASSLMGQPNEKLFF. CDR3 DNA sequence: TGTGCCAGCAGCTTAATGGGGCAGCCTAATGAAAAACTGTTTTTT.

The chain links TRBV9 to TRBJ1-1, with D maybe TRBD1 (6 bases). The CDR3 is 16 residues long. Germline V gene lookup returns CDR1 SGDLS and CDR2 YYNGEE. V shed 2 bases and J shed 2 bases, with 16 bases lying between them. The chain's CDR3 is CASSVQSGAVNTEAFF. The CDR3 DNA follows: TGTGCCAGCAGCGTTCAATCAGGGGCAGTTAACACTGAAGCTTTCTTT.

The chain has TRBV27 and TRBJ1-2, with TRBD1 matching over 9 bases. Germline V gives CDR1 MNHEY, CDR2 SMNVEV (reference sequence). The trim removed 5 bases at V and 3 bases at J, leaving 7 bases unmatched. This CDR3 is 15 amino acids long. The CDR3 is CASSRDGQGHYGYTF. CDR3 coding DNA: TGTGCCAGCAGTCGCGACGGACAGGGGCACTATGGCTACACCTTC.

The chain joins TRBV9 to TRBJ1-6, with a tentative D call TRBD1 (5 bases). The CDR3 runs 15 residues. Germline V CDR1 and CDR2: SGDLS, YYNGEE. The ends were cut back, 4 bases at V and 9 bases at J, with 17 bases in the middle. CDR3 bases: TGTGCCAGCAGCCCCACGGGAGGGGTTAGTTCACCCCTCCACTTT. Translated: CASSPTGGVSSPLHF.

This chain connects TRBV4-1 to TRBJ2-7; the match to TRBD1 covers 7 bases. This CDR3 region has 16 residues. Germline lookup yields CDR1 MGHRA and CDR2 YSYEKL. V lost 1 base and J lost 4; bases outside the gene matches: 10. Here the CDR3 reads CASSQVPRGSSYEQYF. For the CDR3, the DNA is TGCGCCAGCAGCCAAGTTCCCAGGGGGAGTAGTTACGAGCAGTACTTC.

This clone has more than one count but fewer than ten. This rearrangement joins TRBV7-3 to TRBJ2-1; weak D call: TRBD2 (5 bases). The CDR3 contains 13 residues. V lost 5 bases and J lost 7, with 12 bases in between. Germline values: CDR1 SGHTA, CDR2 FQGTGA. CDR3 sequence (DNA): TGTGCCAGCAGCCAAGGACGGACTAATGAGCAGTTCTTC. It specifies CASSQGRTNEQFF.

The V gene is TRBV4-3, the J gene TRBJ2-3, with 13 bases lining up with TRBD2. CDR1 and CDR2 (germline): LGHNA, YSLEER. This CDR3 comprises 18 residues. V dropped 1 base and J dropped 4; count of bases not matched to a gene: 8. The CDR3 sequence is CASSQAPRTSGRSDTQYF. The CDR3 DNA follows: TGCGCCAGCAGCCAAGCCCCCCGGACTAGCGGGAGATCAGATACGCAGTATTTT.

The genes are TRBV5-1 and TRBJ1-1; no reliable D call. This CDR3 comprises 15 residues. Germline V CDR1 and CDR2: SGHRS, YFSETQ. V was pared by 0 bases and J by 1 base, with 10 bases between. The CDR3 DNA reads TGCGCCAGCAGCTTGGTAGCGGTTCCGAACACTGAAGCTTTCTTT. As protein: CASSLVAVPNTEAFF.

The J gene is TRBJ2-7, the V gene TRBV5-4; 16 bases fit TRBD2. The CDR3 has 16 residues. Germline CDR1 reads SGHNT; CDR2 reads YYREEE (reference sequence). J lost 2 bases, V lost 3 bases, and 2 bases had no gene match. The CDR3 reads CASSSGTSGGAYEQYF. The DNA of the CDR3 is TGTGCCAGCAGCTCCGGGACTAGCGGGGGGGCCTACGAGCAGTACTTC.

This clone was seen once. This CDR3 reads CASSRDRVVTGELFF. CDR3 DNA sequence: TGTGCCAGCAGCCGGGACAGGGTTGTCACCGGGGAGCTGTTTTTT. The V and J genes are TRBV14 and TRBJ2-2; 9 bases align to TRBD1. The germline V gene encodes CDR1 SGHDN and CDR2 FVKESK. The CDR3 is made up of 15 amino acids. J was trimmed by 4 bases and V by 4 bases; bases with no gene match: 4.